This TCR beta chain originates from a study of molecular identifiers for immune sequencing clone quantification. Findings and limits, study-wide: More than 97% of effector molecules, versus under 1% of naive-cell molecules, belonged to clones above 20 RNA copies.

The CDR3 extends over 14 amino acids. The V and J ends lost 4 bases and 4 bases, in that order; junction bases with no gene match: 3. Germline V gives CDR1 LNHDA, CDR2 SQIVND (reference sequence). This clonotype was detected many times. Its antigen remains unidentified. It was from roughly 21,000 to 960,000 sorted cells, with 10%, 30% or 50% RNA, that naive CD8 libraries came. In the sort, naive CD8 T cells were defined as CD8+CD4-CCR7+CD45RA+. TCRdb reanalysed the PCR reads using MiXCR and keeps one entry per CDR3 protein. Of fewer than 350,000 distinct CDR3 sequences in the sample, roughly 24% were seen once.

The TCR was taken from a human donor in good health. Some libraries in this study had Jurkat cell RNA spiked in. This sequence joins TRBV19 and TRBJ2-7; TRBD1 matches at 11 bases. Source material: naive CD8+ T cells from blood, with Jurkat cell RNA spiked in. Noted subset: FACS-sorted CD8+CD4-CCR7+CD45RA+ naive T cells. The CDR3 DNA sequence: TGTGCCAGTAGTACGGGGGACAGGGGGTACGAGCAGTACTTC. This encodes CASSTGDRGYEQYF.